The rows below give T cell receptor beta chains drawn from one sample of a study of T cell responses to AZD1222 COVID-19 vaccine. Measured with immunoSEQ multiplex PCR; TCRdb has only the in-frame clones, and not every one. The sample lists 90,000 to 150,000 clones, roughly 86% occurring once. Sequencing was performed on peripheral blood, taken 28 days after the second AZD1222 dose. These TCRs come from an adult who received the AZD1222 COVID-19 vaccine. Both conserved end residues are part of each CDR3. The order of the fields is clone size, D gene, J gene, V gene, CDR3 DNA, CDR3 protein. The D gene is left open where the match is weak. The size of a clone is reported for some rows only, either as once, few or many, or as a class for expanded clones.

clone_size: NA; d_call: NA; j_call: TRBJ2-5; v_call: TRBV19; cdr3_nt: TGTGCCAGTAGTATTATGGGGCAAGAGACCCAGTACTTC; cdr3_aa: CASSIMGQETQYF
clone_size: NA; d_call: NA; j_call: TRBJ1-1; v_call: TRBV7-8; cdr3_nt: TGTGCCAGCAGCCTTAGTAGGCTCATGAACACTGAAGCTTTCTTT; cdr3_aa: CASSLSRLMNTEAFF
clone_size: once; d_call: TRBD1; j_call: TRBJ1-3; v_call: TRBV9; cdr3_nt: TGTGCCAGCAGCGTATCGACGAAACAGGGGTTCGCTGGAAACACCATATATTTT; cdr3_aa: CASSVSTKQGFAGNTIYF
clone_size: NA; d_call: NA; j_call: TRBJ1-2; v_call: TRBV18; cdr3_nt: TGTGCCAGCTCACCTTGGACAGACTATGGCTACACCTTC; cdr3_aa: CASSPWTDYGYTF
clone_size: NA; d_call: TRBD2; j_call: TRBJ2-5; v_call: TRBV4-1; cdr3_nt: TGCGCCAGCAGCCAATTGGGACTAGCGGGACAGGGGCAAGAGACCCAGTACTTC; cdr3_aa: CASSQLGLAGQGQETQYF
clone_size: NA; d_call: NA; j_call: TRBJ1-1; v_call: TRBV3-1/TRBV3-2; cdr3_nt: TGTGCCAGCAGCCAAGCGAGGGGGGGGCAAGCTTTCTTT; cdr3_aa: CASSQARGGQAFF
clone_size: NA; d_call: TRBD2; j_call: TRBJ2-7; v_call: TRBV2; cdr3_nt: TGTGCCAGCAGCTCCGGGACTATCTACGAGCAGTACTTC; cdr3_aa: CASSSGTIYEQYF
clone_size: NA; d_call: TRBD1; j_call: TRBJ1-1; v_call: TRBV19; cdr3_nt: TGTGCCAGTAGAACCGGACAGGGTTCTTTCTTT; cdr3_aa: CASRTGQGSFF
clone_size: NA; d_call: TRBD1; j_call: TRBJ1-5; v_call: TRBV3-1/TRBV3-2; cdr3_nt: TGTGCCAGCAGCCAACAGGGGGCTACTCAGCCCCAGCATTTT; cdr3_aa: CASSQQGATQPQHF
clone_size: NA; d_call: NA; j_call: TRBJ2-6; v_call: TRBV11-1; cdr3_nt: TGTGCCAGCAGCCCGGGTGGTGGGGCCAACGTCCTGACTTTC; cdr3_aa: CASSPGGGANVLTF
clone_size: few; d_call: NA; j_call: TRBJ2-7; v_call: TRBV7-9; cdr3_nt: TGTGCCAGCAGCGACCGGACGGACAGCTCCTACGAGCAGTACTTC; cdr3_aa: CASSDRTDSSYEQYF
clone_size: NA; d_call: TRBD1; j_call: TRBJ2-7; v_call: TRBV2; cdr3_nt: TGTGCCAGCAGTGAAAGAGGGACAGGGGTGCAGTACTTC; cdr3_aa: CASSERGTGVQYF
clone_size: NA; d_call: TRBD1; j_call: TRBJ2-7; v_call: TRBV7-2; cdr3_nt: TGTGCCAGCAGCTTGATGGGACAGTCCTACGAGCAGTACTTC; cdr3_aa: CASSLMGQSYEQYF
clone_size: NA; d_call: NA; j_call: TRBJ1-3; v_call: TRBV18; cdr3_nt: TGTGCCAGCTCACCTACGACAGGAGGAAACACCATATATTTT; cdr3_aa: CASSPTTGGNTIYF
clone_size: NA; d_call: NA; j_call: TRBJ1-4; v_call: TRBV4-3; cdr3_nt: TGCGCCAGCAGCCTGGGGGGGCCAACTAATGAAAAACTGTTTTTT; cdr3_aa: CASSLGGPTNEKLFF
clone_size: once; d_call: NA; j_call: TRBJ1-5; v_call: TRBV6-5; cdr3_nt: TGTGCCAGCAGTTACTCGTACAGATTAGGACAGCCCCAGCATTTT; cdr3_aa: CASSYSYRLGQPQHF
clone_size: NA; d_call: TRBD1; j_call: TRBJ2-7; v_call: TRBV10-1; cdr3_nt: TGCGCCAGCAGCGATGGGACAGGGTATATGGAGCAGTACTTC; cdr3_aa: CASSDGTGYMEQYF